Detailed here is one T cell receptor (beta chain). The data stem from a study of blood T cell repertoires in COVID-19. Study background: Spain, Italy and the United States supplied samples that represented acute and convalescent COVID-19. Nucleic acid was either cDNA or gDNA, and it came from T cells, B-cell-depleted T cells, or PBMCs.

The CDR3 covers 17 residues. V shed 0 bases and J shed 4 bases, with 16 bases lying between them. In germline, CDR1 is MNHNS, CDR2 SASEGT. Source study methods: Researchers report that nucleated cell counts were estimated from reference gene primer amplification. The table came from immunoSEQ multiplex PCR; TCRdb's copy has only in-frame clones and leaves some out. The D gene and trimming were derived from the DNA, and the V and J assignments and clone size from that table. Among some 230,000 clones listed, roughly 80% were seen once. The sequenced sample was peripheral blood. This TCR came from a woman in her twenties or thirties who had recovered from COVID-19. V is TRBV6-1 and J is TRBJ1-3, with D unresolved. DNA of the CDR3: TGTGCCAGCAGTGAAGCCCCAATCCCGCGGGCGGGAAACACCATATATTTT. Translation gives CASSEAPIPRAGNTIYF.